This T cell receptor beta chain derives from a study of regulatory T cells in long-lasting Graves disease. Across the whole study: Recently diagnosed Graves' patients had received antithyroid drugs for under 3 months.

At least ten counts were recorded for this clonotype. Described time point: newly diagnosed GD, antithyroid drugs for less than 3 months. Following extraction of RNA from PBMCs, that RNA was used to make the TCR library. CDR3 regions were amplified by Arm-PCR using iRepertoire HTBI primers to build TCR beta libraries. TCRdb ran MiXCR on the multiplex PCR reads and lists one entry per CDR3 protein. The top ten hold roughly 8.9% of the sample, which has more than 450,000 distinct CDR3 sequences, around 12% seen once. The length of the CDR3 is 14 residues. V lost 3 bases to trimming and J lost 2 bases, with 10 bases between them. CDR1 and CDR2 (germline): SGHNT, YENEEA. These sequences were also reported in another study, on T cells in Graves' hyperthyroidism and ophthalmopathy.

This receptor was identified in a woman in her twenties or thirties with Graves disease. The J gene is TRBJ1-1, the V gene TRBV11-3; D gene ambiguous. Sequences were derived from peripheral blood mononuclear cells (PBMCs), sampled at new diagnosis, from a patient treated with antithyroid drugs. The CDR3 DNA follows: TGTGCCAGCAGCTTGAGGTCGGGAAACACTGAAGCTTTCTTT. As protein: CASSLRSGNTEAFF.